This entry lists 30 T cell receptor beta chains sequenced from one sample in a study of T-cell reconstitution after alpha-beta-depleted transplantation in children. Preparation of the TCRbeta library involved a method that used unique molecular identifiers. MiXCR was run by TCRdb on the PCR reads, yielding one entry per CDR3 protein. The sample lists some 600,000 distinct CDR3 sequences, approximately 13% seen once, with 2% to 2.5% in the top ten. Specimen: PBMCs, mostly from graft donor cells, collected 360 days after TCRalphabeta/CD19-depleted stem cell transplant. These receptors were taken from a male patient under 18 who had a stem cell transplant for acute myeloid leukemia, so the T cells may come from the graft donor.

In its sample, this clonotype was seen a few times. CDR3 sequence (DNA): TGTGCCAGCAGTGAATTTCGGGAGGAGCAGTTCTTC. Its translation: CASSEFREEQFF. This sequence joins TRBV25-1 and TRBJ2-1, with D perhaps TRBD2 (6 bases). V was clipped by 1 base and J by 10 bases, with 8 bases between them. Germline V gene lookup returns CDR1 MGHDK and CDR2 SYGVNS. This CDR3 is built from 12 residues.

This clonotype was detected only a few times. The rearrangement links TRBV18 to TRBJ2-2; no clear D gene. Germline CDR1 reads KGHSH; CDR2 reads LQKENI. The CDR3 spans 19 residues. Trimming removed 4 bases from V and 0 bases from J, with 21 bases in between. The CDR3 spells CASSRYDRLPVPNTGELFF. The CDR3, as DNA: TGTGCCAGCTCACGATATGATAGACTTCCCGTTCCGAACACCGGGGAGCTGTTTTTT. The full variable domain, rest sourced from reference TRBV18 and TRBJ2-2, is NAGVMQNPRHLVRRRGQEARLRCSPMKGHSHVYWYRQLPEEGLKFMVYLQKENIIDESGMPKERFSAEFPKEGPSILRIQQVVRGDSAAYFCASSRYDRLPVPNTGELFFGEGSRLTVL.

Only a few counts were recorded for this clonotype. The genes are TRBV7-2 and TRBJ2-1; D is unclear. V lost 2 bases, J lost 7 bases, and 15 bases lay in between. The CDR3 extends over 15 amino acids. Germline values: CDR1 SGHTA, CDR2 FQGNSA. The CDR3, as DNA: TGTGCCAGCAGCTTACCAAATTTATTAGGGAATGAGCAGTTCTTC. Residues: CASSLPNLLGNEQFF.

CDR3 nucleotide sequence: TGCAGTGCTATGACCACAGATACGCAGTATTTT. As protein: CSAMTTDTQYF. This chain connects TRBV20-1 to TRBJ2-3; D uncertain. The V end lost 4 bases, the J end lost 2 bases, and 4 bases lay between the germline ends. Germline CDR1 is DFQATT and CDR2 is SNEGSKA (reference sequence). CDR3 length: 11 amino acids.

This clonotype was observed a handful of times. The chain has TRBV7-2 and TRBJ2-5; TRBD1 aligns across 8 bases. V lost 1 base, J lost 5 bases, and 6 bases stayed unmatched. Looked up from germline, CDR1 is SGHTA and CDR2 is FQGNSA. The CDR3 is 15 amino acids. CDR3 in amino acids: CASSLGGQAAETQYF. The DNA for the CDR3 is TGTGCCAGCAGCTTAGGGGGACAGGCTGCGGAGACCCAGTACTTC.

The rearrangement links TRBV12-3 or TRBV12-4 to TRBJ2-1; a weak D match, TRBD2 (7 bases). The V and J ends lost 2 bases and 0 bases respectively, with 11 bases between them. The CDR3 totals 16 residues. For the CDR3, the DNA is TGTGCCAGCAGTTTATGGGGGGGCCTCTCCTACAATGAGCAGTTCTTC. Amino acids: CASSLWGGLSYNEQFF.

The J gene is TRBJ2-7, the V gene TRBV6-5; D is tentatively TRBD1 or TRBD2 (7 bases each). Germline V gene sequence: CDR1 MNHEY, CDR2 SVGAGI. This CDR3 is built from 17 residues. The V end was cut by 2 bases, the J end by 0 bases, with 17 bases between. CDR3 coding DNA: TGTGCCAGCAGTTACCTCAGGGGGAGGACTAGCTCCTACGAGCAGTACTTC. Translating it yields CASSYLRGRTSSYEQYF.

This clonotype has more than one count but fewer than ten. The chain has TRBV24-1 and TRBJ2-1, with 9 bases identical to TRBD1. This CDR3 is built from 16 residues. After removal of 2 bases from V and 5 bases from J, the junction contained 6 bases not matched to a gene. Germline CDR1 is KGHDR and CDR2 is SFDVKD. The CDR3 region is CATSDSRGQGNNEQFF. Here the CDR3 DNA reads TGTGCCACCAGTGATTCCAGGGGACAGGGTAACAATGAGCAGTTCTTC.

This sequence joins TRBV3-1 and TRBJ2-7, with 13 bases identical to TRBD2. The CDR3 runs 16 residues. Germline V gene sequence: CDR1 LGHDT, CDR2 YNNKEL (reference sequence). V dropped 1 base and J dropped 5; count of bases not matched to a gene: 5. The CDR3 nucleotides read TGTGCCAGCAGCCAAGGTCCGGGACTAGCGGGAAACGAGCAGTACTTC. Protein product: CASSQGPGLAGNEQYF.

The chain couples TRBV7-9 to TRBJ2-7; 10 bases fit TRBD2. Germline lookup yields CDR1 SEHNR and CDR2 FQNEAQ (reference sequence). J gave up 3 bases and V 4 bases, and 6 bases lay outside the gene matches. The CDR3 runs 15 residues. DNA for the CDR3: TGTGCCAGCAGCTACCGTGGACTAGCGGACTACGAGCAGTACTTC. Translation gives CASSYRGLADYEQYF. Combining the CDR3 with reference TRBV7-9 and TRBJ2-7 gives the whole variable domain DTGVSQNPRHKITKRGQNVTFRCDPISEHNRLYWYRQTLGQGPEFLTYFQNEAQLEKSRLLSDRFSAERPKGSFSTLEIQRTEQGDSAMYLCASSYRGLADYEQYFGPGTRLTVT.

V usage is TRBV28 and J usage is TRBJ2-7, with 7 positions matching TRBD2. V shed 5 bases, J shed 4 bases, and the junction held 14 bases outside the gene matches. This CDR3 region has 16 residues. Germline V CDR1 and CDR2: MDHEN, SYDVKM. The CDR3 reads CASSRFAGDWSYEQYF. CDR3 nucleotides: TGTGCCAGCAGTAGGTTTGCGGGAGATTGGTCTTACGAGCAGTACTTC.

Regarding this clonotype: A clone one base away is much larger, so this may be a read error. Lacking the conserved final phenylalanine or tryptophan, this CDR3 likely reflects a read error. V usage is TRBV6-5 and J usage is TRBJ1-4; the D gene is possibly TRBD1 (5 bases). CDR3 length: 14 residues. Germline loops: CDR1 MNHEY, CDR2 SVGAGI. Trimming took 4 bases from V and 5 from J, leaving 11 bases between them. The CDR3 region is CASSFGTENEKLFC. In DNA form, the CDR3 reads TGTGCCAGCAGTTTCGGGACTGAGAATGAAAAACTGTTTTGT.

The rearrangement links TRBV12-3 or TRBV12-4 to TRBJ2-7; 7 positions match TRBD1. The trim removed 6 bases at V and 0 bases at J, leaving 8 bases unmatched. The CDR3 totals 15 residues. The DNA of the CDR3 is TGTGCCAGCAGGAGCAGGGGGTCGAACTCCTACGAGCAGTACTTC. Amino acids: CASRSRGSNSYEQYF.

This clonotype has a handful of counts. The rearrangement uses TRBV15 and TRBJ1-5; the D is unclear. Trimming removed 0 bases at V and 7 bases at J, with 13 bases between. Germline loops: CDR1 LNHNV, CDR2 YYDKDF (reference sequence). The CDR3 is 15 amino acids. The CDR3, as DNA: TGTGCCACCAGCAGAGAGGAGGGCTCGTACCAGCCCCAGCATTTT. It is translated as CATSREEGSYQPQHF. The full variable domain, rest sourced from reference TRBV15 and TRBJ1-5, is DAMVIQNPRYQVTQFGKPVTLSCSQTLNHNVMYWYQQKSSQAPKLLFHYYDKDFNNEADTPDNFQSRRPNTSFCFLDIRSPGLGDTAMYLCATSREEGSYQPQHFGDGTRLSIL.

A few counts support this clonotype. This chain connects TRBV29-1 to TRBJ2-3; D may correspond to TRBD1 or TRBD2 (7 bases each). Deletions cut 5 bases from V and 1 base from J, with 16 bases between. CDR1 and CDR2 (germline): SQVTM, ANQGSEA. The CDR3 runs to 15 residues. CDR3 coding DNA: TGCAGCGTTCATTCCCCAGGGGGGGGCACAGATACGCAGTATTTT. It yields the protein CSVHSPGGGTDTQYF.

The chain couples TRBV29-1 to TRBJ2-7, with unresolved D. CDR1 is SQVTM and CDR2 is ANQGSEA in the germline V gene. This CDR3 region has 12 residues. V dropped 6 bases and J dropped 2 bases, with 11 bases sitting between them. CDR3 loop: CSVMDRAYEQYF. Written as DNA, the CDR3 is TGCAGCGTCATGGACCGAGCCTACGAGCAGTACTTC.

The sample holds a few counts of this clonotype. The chain uses TRBV7-9 and TRBJ2-3; TRBD1 agrees at 9 bases. Germline CDR1 SEHNR, CDR2 FQNEAQ (reference sequence). CDR3 length equals 15 residues. The J segment lost 3 bases and the V segment lost 2 bases, leaving 3 bases of the junction unmatched. This chain's CDR3 is CASSLLTGGTDTQYF. CDR3 nucleotides: TGTGCCAGCAGCTTATTGACAGGGGGGACAGATACGCAGTATTTT. Variable domain in full (rest from reference TRBV7-9 and TRBJ2-3): DTGVSQNPRHKITKRGQNVTFRCDPISEHNRLYWYRQTLGQGPEFLTYFQNEAQLEKSRLLSDRFSAERPKGSFSTLEIQRTEQGDSAMYLCASSLLTGGTDTQYFGPGTRLTVL.

The table lists this clonotype with a few counts. The chain combines TRBV5-1 with TRBJ2-7; 9 nucleotides agree with TRBD2. The germline V gene has CDR1 SGHRS and CDR2 YFSETQ. The CDR3 consists of 13 residues. J gave up 6 bases and V 0 bases, and 1 base lay outside the gene matches. The CDR3 bases are TGCGCCAGCAGCTTGGATAGCGGGGGCGAGCAGTACTTC. It specifies CASSLDSGGEQYF.

This clonotype was picked up a small number of times. This chain uses TRBV7-2 with TRBJ2-2; possibly TRBD2 for D (5 bases). Germline V lookup: CDR1 SGHTA, CDR2 FQGNSA. This CDR3 region has 14 residues. Trimming stripped 3 bases from V and 7 bases from J, with 12 bases between. The DNA for the CDR3 is TGTGCCAGCAGCTTCGGAGGATCTAGCGGGGAGCTGTTTTTT. Its protein product is CASSFGGSSGELFF.

The chain couples TRBV20-1 to TRBJ2-7; TRBD2 might be the D (6 bases). The CDR3 consists of 13 residues. Germline V CDR1 and CDR2: DFQATT, SNEGSKA (reference sequence). V was cut by 3 bases and J by 5 bases, with 14 bases left in between. The CDR3 DNA sequence: TGCAGTGCTAGTATCGGGGGTGGGGACGAGCAGTACTTC. As protein: CSASIGGGDEQYF.

This clonotype showed up just a few times. J is TRBJ2-5 and V is TRBV28; no reliable D call. The CDR3 has 15 amino acids. The ends were cut back, 6 bases at V and 1 base at J, with 15 bases in the middle. The germline V gene has CDR1 MDHEN and CDR2 SYDVKM. In DNA form, the CDR3 reads TGTGCCAGCAGCCAAGCTACAAGGCTCCAAGAGACCCAGTACTTC. Its protein product is CASSQATRLQETQYF.

This clonotype was observed a handful of times. The V and J genes are TRBV28 and TRBJ2-3, with TRBD1 identical over 11 bases. Germline loops: CDR1 MDHEN, CDR2 SYDVKM. With 4 bases clipped from V and 3 bases from J, the junction kept 3 bases outside the gene matches. This CDR3 is 15 amino acids long. The CDR3 region is CASSWGTGGTDTQYF. In nucleotides, the CDR3 is TGTGCCAGCAGTTGGGGGACAGGGGGGACAGATACGCAGTATTTT.

This rearrangement joins TRBV29-1 to TRBJ2-5; 11 bases align to TRBD2. Losses at the gene ends were 0 bases for V and 9 bases for J; bases not matched to a gene: 15. CDR3 size: 17 residues. Germline CDR1 reads SQVTM; CDR2 reads ANQGSEA. The CDR3 region is CSVEDIRTSGSKEAQYF. In DNA, the CDR3 is TGCAGCGTTGAAGATATTAGGACTAGCGGGTCCAAGGAGGCCCAGTACTTC. The complete variable domain, with remaining parts taken from reference TRBV29-1 and TRBJ2-5, reads SAVISQKPSRDICQRGTSLTIQCQVDSQVTMMFWYRQQPGQSLTLIATANQGSEATYESGFVIDKFPISRPNLTFSTLTVSNMSPEDSSIYLCSVEDIRTSGSKEAQYFGPGTRLLVL.

This clonotype was found a few times. The CDR3, as DNA: TGTGCCACCAGTGCTATATCCGGGACAGGGAAAAGGTCCGGGGAGCTGTTTTTT. Its protein is CATSAISGTGKRSGELFF. J is TRBJ2-2 and V is TRBV24-1, with 9 nucleotides matching TRBD1. The J segment lost 6 bases and the V segment lost 5 bases, leaving 15 bases of the junction unmatched. Germline CDR1 KGHDR, CDR2 SFDVKD. The CDR3 sequence is 18 residues long.

The V gene is TRBV9, the J gene TRBJ2-1, with D unresolved. Germline loops: CDR1 SGDLS, CDR2 YYNGEE. The CDR3 totals 13 residues. Trimming pared 0 bases from V and 12 bases from J, leaving 13 bases between. This CDR3 is CASSVGALTPQFF. CDR3 in DNA: TGTGCCAGCAGCGTAGGAGCGTTGACGCCGCAGTTCTTC.

J is TRBJ2-2 and V is TRBV20-1; TRBD2 matches 9 bases. The CDR3 contains 16 residues. Germline CDR1 is DFQATT and CDR2 is SNEGSKA (reference sequence). The junction had 11 bases not matched to a gene; V was cut back by 3 bases and J by 6 bases. DNA of the CDR3: TGCAGTGCTAGTAGGGTCCTAGCGGGGCAGGCCGGGGAGCTGTTTTTT. Translating it yields CSASRVLAGQAGELFF.

This clonotype was seen at least ten times. The chain has TRBV7-8 and TRBJ2-5; 15 bases line up with TRBD2. The CDR3 length is 19 residues. Germline CDR1 is SGHVS and CDR2 is FQNEAQ. The J segment lost 3 bases and the V segment lost 5 bases, leaving 13 bases of the junction unmatched. The CDR3 bases are TGTGCCAGCAGCGATCGTACGGTCGGACTAGCGGGAGGGGAAGAGACCCAGTACTTC. Protein product: CASSDRTVGLAGGEETQYF.

This chain joins TRBV11-1 and TRBJ2-3, with 11 positions matching TRBD2. Germline V gene sequence: CDR1 SGHAT, CDR2 FQDESV (reference sequence). J was trimmed by 2 bases and V by 7 bases; bases with no gene match: 20. The CDR3 consists of 20 residues. The CDR3 bases are TGTGCCAGCAAAGCCCCCCTTCGTAGCGGGAGGGCCCTCAACACAGATACGCAGTATTTT. Translation gives CASKAPLRSGRALNTDTQYF. Using reference TRBV11-1 and TRBJ2-3 for the parts outside the CDR3, the full variable domain is EAEVAQSPRYKITEKSQAVAFWCDPISGHATLYWYRQILGQGPELLVQFQDESVVDDSQLPKDRFSAERLKGVDSTLKIQPAELGDSAMYLCASKAPLRSGRALNTDTQYFGPGTRLTVL.

The rearrangement uses TRBV12-3 or TRBV12-4 and TRBJ2-2, with 11 bases lining up with TRBD2. The CDR3 totals 16 residues. J was trimmed by 5 bases and V by 5 bases; bases with no gene match: 7. CDR3 nucleotide sequence: TGTGCCAGCAGTACGGTAGCGGGAGGGCTGACCGGGGAGCTGTTTTTT. Translating it yields CASSTVAGGLTGELFF.

V is TRBV20-1 and J is TRBJ1-2, with D maybe TRBD1 (5 bases). This CDR3 is 15 amino acids long. V lost 5 bases, J lost 3 bases, and 19 bases lay in between. The germline V gene encodes CDR1 DFQATT and CDR2 SNEGSKA (reference sequence). The CDR3 nucleotides read TGCAGTGCTTACGGGACGGATCCCTGGGACTATGGCTACACCTTC. It translates to CSAYGTDPWDYGYTF.